This paragraph reports one TCR beta chain. Its antigen remains unidentified. Mismatch with germline at one junction end may stem from a read error. CDR3 length: 18 residues. Germline V gene lookup returns CDR1 SEHNR and CDR2 FQNEAQ (reference sequence). Clinical symptoms, serum thyroxine, TRAb, thyroid ultrasound and orbital computed tomography formed the basis of diagnosis. The entry originates in a study of Graves' ophthalmopathy and Graves' hyperthyroidism. General observations from the study: Most expanded thyroid clonotypes above 0.001 frequency also appeared in blood. The 13-signature model separated ophthalmopathy from stable hyperthyroidism at 85% to 90% sensitivity and approximately 79% specificity.

For repertoire sequencing, the TCR beta CDR3 regions were amplified from RNA transcripts. The first round was an RT-PCR with HTBI primers, and the second round was a multiplex PCR. TCRdb used MiXCR to reprocess the multiplex PCR reads, holding one entry per CDR3 protein. The data show 740,000 or so distinct CDR3 sequences, about 44% seen once. This rearrangement joins TRBV7-9 to TRBJ1-1; D is possibly TRBD1 (6 bases). Material: peripheral blood. The receptor comes from an adult man with Graves' ophthalmopathy. Written as DNA, the CDR3 is TGTGCCAGCAGCCATGCGGGGACGCCGACCGGGGGGGGCACTGAAGCCTTCTTT. Translation gives CASSHAGTPTGGGTEAFF.